These 12 T cell receptor beta chains were all obtained from the same sample, sequenced in a study of blood T cell repertoires in COVID-19. Assay: immunoSEQ multiplex PCR; the TCRdb copy retains only in-frame clones and omits some. The sample shows about 180,000 clones, 70% to 85% of them seen only once. The sequenced sample was peripheral blood. The source of these receptors is a human donor in a cohort sampled during active COVID-19.

As DNA, the CDR3 is TGCGCCAGCAGCCAAGAATCCCTCTATGGCTACACCTTC. Its protein product is CASSQESLYGYTF. The chain links TRBV4-1 to TRBJ1-2; no clear D gene. V gave up 0 bases and J gave up 4 bases, with 6 bases separating them. CDR1 and CDR2 (germline): MGHRA, YSYEKL. The CDR3 consists of 13 residues.

The chain recombines TRBV7-3 with TRBJ2-7; 9 bases fit TRBD1. The CDR3 runs 15 residues. Germline V CDR1 and CDR2: SGHTA, FQGTGA. The V and J ends lost 5 bases and 2 bases, in that order; junction bases with no gene match: 7. DNA of the CDR3: TGTGCCAGCAGCCCAACCGGGACAGGGCCCTACGAGCAGTACTTC. Its protein product is CASSPTGTGPYEQYF.

This clone came up once. The chain is built from TRBV15 and TRBJ2-1, with 10 bases fitting TRBD2. Germline CDR1 is LNHNV and CDR2 is YYDKDF (reference sequence). The CDR3 runs 15 residues. With V trimmed by 1 base and J by 5 bases, 2 bases remained unmatched. DNA for the CDR3: TGTGCCACCAGCAGAGGACTAGCGGGCCACAATGAGCAGTTCTTC. Translated: CATSRGLAGHNEQFF. The full variable domain, in which reference TRBV15 and TRBJ2-1 provide the parts outside the CDR3, is DAMVIQNPRYQVTQFGKPVTLSCSQTLNHNVMYWYQQKSSQAPKLLFHYYDKDFNNEADTPDNFQSRRPNTSFCFLDIRSPGLGDTAMYLCATSRGLAGHNEQFFGPGTRLTVL.

The chain uses TRBV6-5 and TRBJ2-6; D is undetermined. CDR1 is MNHEY, CDR2 SVGAGI, per germline. The CDR3 runs 14 residues. V dropped 4 bases and J dropped 2 bases, with 6 bases sitting between them. CDR3 in amino acids: CASSSPAGANVLTF. In DNA form, the CDR3 reads TGTGCCAGCAGTTCCCCCGCTGGGGCCAACGTCCTGACTTTC.

The genes are TRBV5-1 and TRBJ2-7; D gene uncertain. This CDR3 has 14 residues. Trimming took off 1 base at V and 6 bases at J, with 14 bases between the two ends. Germline V gene sequence: CDR1 SGHRS, CDR2 YFSETQ. The CDR3 reads CASSLQVSASEQYF. In DNA form, the CDR3 reads TGCGCCAGCAGCTTGCAGGTTTCGGCCTCCGAGCAGTACTTC.

The V gene is TRBV12-3 or TRBV12-4, the J gene TRBJ1-2, with D tentatively TRBD1 (5 bases). The V end lost 5 bases, the J end lost 7 bases, and 11 bases lay between the germline ends. The CDR3 consists of 12 residues. The CDR3 bases are TGTGCCAGCAGTCGACAGAACCTTGGCTACACCTTC. This translates into CASSRQNLGYTF.

The V and J genes are TRBV5-5 and TRBJ2-1, with D tentatively TRBD2 (5 bases). The CDR3 runs 19 residues. The germline V gene encodes CDR1 SGHKS and CDR2 YYEKEE (reference sequence). Trimming cost V 2 bases and J 0 bases, with 21 bases left between them. The CDR3 region has the DNA TGTGCCAGCAGCTTTGCCCAGTCGCCGGGAACAAGCTCCTACAATGAGCAGTTCTTC. Amino acids: CASSFAQSPGTSSYNEQFF.

This clone appeared once. V is TRBV29-1 and J is TRBJ2-3; 7 nucleotides match TRBD2. Germline loops: CDR1 SQVTM, CDR2 ANQGSEA. V lost 0 bases to trimming and J lost 0 bases; unmatched junction nucleotides: 6. There are 16 residues in the CDR3. CDR3 protein: CSVEDPAGFSTDTQYF. Here the CDR3 DNA reads TGCAGCGTTGAAGACCCAGCGGGGTTTAGCACAGATACGCAGTATTTT.

The chain combines TRBV18 with TRBJ2-7; TRBD1 agrees at 9 bases. V gave up 5 bases and J gave up 3 bases; unmatched junction bases: 8. Germline V lookup: CDR1 KGHSH, CDR2 LQKENI. The length of the CDR3 is 15 residues. In nucleotides, the CDR3 is TGTGCCAGCTCATCCCCCGGGACAGGGTTCTACGAGCAGTACTTC. Translating gives CASSSPGTGFYEQYF.

Turning to this clone: The sample contains more than one DNA sequence encoding this CDR3. The gene calls are TRBV30 and TRBJ1-1; D gene ambiguous. Germline V gives CDR1 GTSNPN, CDR2 SVGIG (reference sequence). CDR3 size: 11 residues. V was shortened by 3 bases and J by 1 base, with 3 bases between the two germline ends. CDR3 DNA: TGTGCCTGGAGGGCGAACACTGAAGCTTTCTTT. As protein: CAWRANTEAFF.

A few counts support this clone. The V gene is TRBV7-8, the J gene TRBJ2-7; TRBD2 agrees at 8 bases. The CDR3 consists of 15 residues. Germline CDR1 and CDR2: SGHVS and FQNEAQ. The trim removed 1 base at V and 4 bases at J, leaving 6 bases unmatched. The DNA for the CDR3 is TGTGCCAGCAGCTTAGACCCGGGGGGGCTGTACGAGCAGTACTTC. Residues: CASSLDPGGLYEQYF.

This clone was seen just once. The chain employs TRBV30 and TRBJ1-2, with 11 bases aligning to TRBD1. Germline V CDR1 and CDR2: GTSNPN, SVGIG (reference sequence). The ends lost 5 bases at V and 2 bases at J; junction bases unmatched: 1. This CDR3 region has 13 residues. CDR3 residues: CAWGQGANYGYTF. In DNA form, the CDR3 reads TGTGCCTGGGGACAGGGGGCCAACTATGGCTACACCTTC.